The 23 T cell receptor beta chains given below trace back to one sample, sequenced in a study of T cells in localized non-small cell lung cancer. Profiled with immunoSEQ multiplex PCR; TCRdb holds only in-frame clones, not every one. This sample has about 51,000 clones, with 81% found just once. The sequencing here drew on peripheral blood mononuclear cells, taken before any cancer treatment. Every receptor here comes from a man aged 35-75 years with stage III lung adenocarcinoma.

V gene TRBV9 combines with J gene TRBJ2-7; no clear D gene. CDR1 SGDLS and CDR2 YYNGEE come from the germline V gene. Trimming pared 0 bases from V and 0 bases from J, leaving 10 bases between. The CDR3 has 15 amino acids. The CDR3 coding sequence is TGTGCCAGCAGCGTAGATCCGTGGAGCTCCTACGAGCAGTACTTC. The encoded protein is CASSVDPWSSYEQYF.

This chain links TRBV4-2 with TRBJ2-7; 11 nucleotides align to TRBD2. V shed 1 base and J 3 bases; nucleotides not matched to a gene: 11. The germline CDR1 and CDR2 sequences are LGHNA and YNFKEQ. The CDR3 is 18 amino acids. The CDR3 nucleotides are TGTGCCAGCAGCCAAGGGAAACTAGCGGGGGTTACTTTCTACGAGCAGTACTTC. This translates into CASSQGKLAGVTFYEQYF.

This sequence joins TRBV6-6 and TRBJ2-5; 9 positions match TRBD2. Trimming took 2 bases from V and 2 from J; bases not matched to a gene: 3. The CDR3 totals 15 residues. The germline V gene encodes CDR1 MNHNY and CDR2 SVGAGI (reference sequence). CDR3 nucleotides: TGTGCCAGCAGTTACGGGCTAGCGGGGCAAGAGACCCAGTACTTC. It is translated as CASSYGLAGQETQYF.

CDR3 sequence: CASSRARTSNEQFF. As DNA, the CDR3 is TGTGCCAGCTCCCGGGCCCGCACCTCCAATGAGCAGTTCTTC. The chain couples TRBV27 to TRBJ2-1, with D unclear. Between the trimmed V and J ends, which lost 8 bases and 6 bases, there was a span of 17 bases. The CDR3 extends over 14 amino acids. The germline V gene has CDR1 MNHEY and CDR2 SMNVEV (reference sequence).

This clone has a handful of counts. This chain links TRBV4-2 with TRBJ1-6; 7 bases are shared with TRBD1. Germline V lookup: CDR1 LGHNA, CDR2 YNFKEQ. V lost 4 bases to trimming and J lost 5 bases; unmatched junction nucleotides: 5. The CDR3 runs to 15 residues. The CDR3 DNA sequence: TGTGCCAGCAGCCCACGGGACAGCCATAATTCACCCCTCCACTTT. Encoded protein: CASSPRDSHNSPLHF.

The rearrangement uses TRBV5-1 and TRBJ1-1, with TRBD1 matching over 7 bases. V gave up 4 bases and J gave up 5 bases; unmatched junction bases: 8. The CDR3 has 14 amino acids. CDR1 and CDR2 (germline): SGHRS, YFSETQ. CDR3 loop: CASSLKGAETEAFF. Written as DNA, the CDR3 is TGCGCCAGCAGCCTCAAGGGGGCGGAAACTGAAGCTTTCTTT.

CDR3 loop: CASSPSDRGYNEQFF. The CDR3 DNA reads as TGTGCCAGCAGCCCATCCGACAGGGGATACAATGAGCAGTTCTTC. The chain couples TRBV4-2 to TRBJ2-1, with 8 bases matching TRBD1. The CDR3 contains 15 residues. Germline CDR1 and CDR2: LGHNA and YNFKEQ. V dropped 4 bases and J dropped 4; count of bases not matched to a gene: 6.

This clone was counted a single time. This chain links TRBV19 with TRBJ2-3, with 9 bases that match TRBD2. Germline trimming cut 3 bases from V and 5 bases from J; bases unmatched to any gene: 12. The CDR3 consists of 17 residues. Germline V gene sequence: CDR1 LNHDA, CDR2 SQIVND (reference sequence). The DNA for the CDR3 is TGTGCCAGTAGTATGGCGCGCGGGGGGGCAAGGATAGATACGCAGTATTTT. Translation gives CASSMARGGARIDTQYF.

V and J are TRBV2 and TRBJ2-3, with 11 bases that match TRBD2. Germline values: CDR1 SNHLY, CDR2 FYNNEI. This CDR3 has 18 residues. V was clipped by 0 bases and J by 0 bases; unmatched bases: 5. The CDR3 is CASSEAGLAGGSTDTQYF. The CDR3, as DNA: TGTGCCAGCAGTGAAGCTGGGCTAGCGGGGGGTAGCACAGATACGCAGTATTTT.

This clone was seen more than once but under ten times. The V and J genes are TRBV27 and TRBJ2-7; D perhaps matches TRBD1 (6 bases). This CDR3 comprises 14 residues. V was trimmed by 3 bases and J by 6 bases, leaving 15 bases between them. The germline V gene has CDR1 MNHEY and CDR2 SMNVEV (reference sequence). The CDR3 loop is CASSFHREVSEQYF. For the CDR3, the DNA is TGTGCCAGCAGTTTCCACAGGGAAGTTTCCGAGCAGTACTTC.

The CDR3 here is CASQQFAGGRNEQFF. CDR3 coding DNA: TGCGCCAGCCAGCAGTTTGCGGGGGGCCGTAATGAGCAGTTCTTC. This chain links TRBV5-1 with TRBJ2-1, with TRBD2 matching 8 bases. The CDR3 is made up of 15 amino acids. Germline V gene lookup returns CDR1 SGHRS and CDR2 YFSETQ. With 7 bases clipped from V and 7 bases from J, the junction kept 13 bases outside the gene matches.

The genes are TRBV10-1 and TRBJ2-7, with 11 bases that match TRBD2. The CDR3 consists of 18 residues. Germline V gene lookup returns CDR1 WNHNN and CDR2 SYGVQD (reference sequence). V gave up 6 bases and J gave up 3 bases; unmatched junction bases: 16. The chain's CDR3 is CASSSGLAGGSPDYEQYF. Here the CDR3 DNA reads TGCGCCAGCAGCTCAGGACTAGCGGGCGGCTCCCCCGACTACGAGCAGTACTTC.

The chain uses TRBV5-4 and TRBJ2-1; D gene unclear. With 0 bases removed from V and 0 bases from J, the gap between germline ends came to 7 bases. Germline CDR1 is SGHNT and CDR2 is YYREEE (reference sequence). This CDR3 region has 15 residues. Here the CDR3 DNA reads TGTGCCAGCAGCTTGGACATGGGCTCCTACAATGAGCAGTTCTTC. It encodes CASSLDMGSYNEQFF.

The V gene is TRBV28, the J gene TRBJ2-1; 7 bases map to TRBD1. V lost 2 bases, J lost 8 bases, and 6 bases stayed unmatched. CDR3 size: 14 residues. Germline V lookup: CDR1 MDHEN, CDR2 SYDVKM. Written as DNA, the CDR3 is TGTGCCAGCAGTTTAGAGGGACAGACGGATGAGCAGTTCTTC. Translation gives CASSLEGQTDEQFF.

The chain carries TRBV30 and TRBJ2-7, with a weak D call TRBD2 (5 bases). Trimming stripped 3 bases from V and 4 bases from J, with 25 bases between. Germline V lookup: CDR1 GTSNPN, CDR2 SVGIG (reference sequence). The CDR3 runs 17 residues. As DNA, the CDR3 is TGTGCCTGGAGCAGCAGTGGACTGGGGAAGGTCGGTTACGAGCAGTACTTC. It is translated as CAWSSSGLGKVGYEQYF.

V gene TRBV9 combines with J gene TRBJ1-3; D gene unclear. The CDR3 runs 16 residues. Trimming shortened V by 3 bases and J by 0 bases, and 13 bases separated the two germline ends. The germline gives CDR1 SGDLS, CDR2 YYNGEE. In DNA, the CDR3 is TGTGCCAGCAGCGCGCACTGGACTTACTCTGGAAACACCATATATTTT. Its translation: CASSAHWTYSGNTIYF.

The V call is TRBV5-4, the J call TRBJ1-3; D is perhaps TRBD1 (5 bases). The CDR3 is 15 residues long. Trimming removed 2 bases from V and 0 bases from J, with 9 bases in between. Germline V CDR1 and CDR2: SGHNT, YYREEE (reference sequence). The CDR3 sequence is CASSFDSRSGNTIYF. CDR3 DNA: TGTGCCAGCAGCTTCGACAGCCGCTCTGGAAACACCATATATTTT.

The chain carries TRBV5-1 and TRBJ2-2, with TRBD1 matching over 11 bases. The CDR3 totals 16 residues. V dropped 2 bases and J dropped 5; count of bases not matched to a gene: 5. Germline V lookup: CDR1 SGHRS, CDR2 YFSETQ. CDR3 residues: CASSFGGQGATGELFF. In nucleotides, the CDR3 is TGCGCCAGCAGCTTTGGCGGACAGGGGGCGACCGGGGAGCTGTTTTTT.

J is TRBJ1-1 and V is TRBV19, with D maybe TRBD1 (5 bases). Germline V CDR1 and CDR2: LNHDA, SQIVND (reference sequence). The CDR3 has 15 amino acids. Trimming took off 3 bases at V and 6 bases at J, with 17 bases between the two ends. The CDR3 here is CASSMGRSAKPEAFF. The CDR3 DNA follows: TGTGCCAGTAGTATGGGACGTTCGGCGAAACCTGAAGCTTTCTTT.

The chain recombines TRBV10-2 with TRBJ2-7, with D possibly called TRBD1 or TRBD2 (5 bases each). Trimming left V 5 bases short and J 4 bases short, with 27 bases between. Germline assignment: CDR1 WSHSY and CDR2 SAAADI. This CDR3 spans 18 amino acids. CDR3 sequence: CASSSKPPAGTETYEQYF. In DNA form, the CDR3 reads TGCGCCAGCAGTTCAAAGCCGCCCGCCGGGACCGAGACTTACGAGCAGTACTTC.

This clone has at least ten counts. The rearrangement uses TRBV21-1 and TRBJ1-5. TRBV21-1 is a pseudogene segment. The CDR3 is 12 residues long. The CDR3 sequence is CASGDGNQPQHF. As DNA, the CDR3 is TGTGCCAGCGGTGACGGGAATCAGCCCCAGCATTTT.

The chain employs TRBV18 and TRBJ2-7; 12 nucleotides align to TRBD1. Per the germline V gene, CDR1 is KGHSH and CDR2 is LQKENI. The V segment lost 5 bases and the J segment 7 bases; nucleotides outside the gene matches: 9. The CDR3 contains 15 residues. CDR3 DNA sequence: TGTGCCAGCTCAGCGACTCGGGACAGGGGGCAAGAGCAGTACTTC. It is translated as CASSATRDRGQEQYF.

This clone was counted a few times. V gene TRBV6-1 combines with J gene TRBJ2-7; D possibly corresponds to TRBD1 (6 bases). Germline V lookup: CDR1 MNHNS, CDR2 SASEGT. The V gene lost 2 bases and the J gene lost 4 bases, with 12 bases spanning the gap. The CDR3 runs to 14 residues. The DNA of the CDR3 is TGTGCCAGCAGTGAACGTACAGGGTATTACGAGCAGTACTTC. Translation gives CASSERTGYYEQYF.